The 11 T cell receptor beta chains reported below all come from one sample, sequenced in a study of T-cell reconstitution after alpha-beta-depleted transplantation in children. Construction of the TCRbeta library involved unique molecular identifiers. Each CDR3 protein gets one entry after TCRdb re-called the PCR reads with MiXCR. The profile shows 60,000 to 70,000 distinct CDR3 sequences, approximately 5% of them singletons. The sample consisted of PBMCs, mostly from graft donor cells, taken 180 days after TCRalphabeta/CD19-depleted stem cell transplant. All receptors derive from a boy under two years old who had a stem cell transplant for acute myeloid leukemia, so the T cells may come from the graft donor.

This clonotype occurred many times. The V and J genes are TRBV6-5 and TRBJ2-5; D uncertain. Germline CDR1 is MNHEY and CDR2 is SVGAGI. V was cut by 0 bases and J by 1 base, with 12 bases left in between. This CDR3 comprises 16 residues. In DNA form, the CDR3 reads TGTGCCAGCAGTTACTCGATCGCCCCTCCCCAAGAGACCCAGTACTTC. Translated: CASSYSIAPPQETQYF.

This chain connects TRBV12-3 or TRBV12-4 to TRBJ2-1; D tentatively fits TRBD1 or TRBD2 (5 bases each). Trimming stripped 10 bases from V and 0 bases from J, with 10 bases between. CDR3 length: 13 residues. The CDR3 DNA sequence: TGTGCCATCCCAGGGAGCTCCTACAATGAGCAGTTCTTC. It translates to CAIPGSSYNEQFF.

There are many counts of this clonotype. V gene TRBV15 combines with J gene TRBJ2-2; D not certain. The length of the CDR3 is 13 residues. Trimming removed 0 bases at V and 7 bases at J, with 6 bases between. CDR1 and CDR2 (germline): LNHNV, YYDKDF (reference sequence). The CDR3 DNA follows: TGTGCCACCAGCAGAGACCCCCTCGGGGAGCTGTTTTTT. It encodes CATSRDPLGELFF.

This clonotype was counted at least ten times. The gene calls are TRBV20-1 and TRBJ2-7; 9 positions agree with TRBD1. Germline values: CDR1 DFQATT, CDR2 SNEGSKA (reference sequence). V lost 3 bases, J lost 2 bases, and 5 bases stayed unmatched. This CDR3 comprises 14 residues. CDR3: CSARPRDRAYEQYF. As DNA, the CDR3 is TGCAGTGCTAGGCCCCGGGACAGGGCCTACGAGCAGTACTTC.

The chain uses TRBV5-4 and TRBJ2-1, with D hard to call. Trimming removed 0 bases from V and 8 bases from J, with 12 bases in between. The germline CDR1 and CDR2 sequences are SGHNT and YYREEE (reference sequence). There are 14 residues in the CDR3. The CDR3 DNA sequence: TGTGCCAGCAGCTTGGTTAGCTTGAGCGATGAGCAGTTCTTC. As protein: CASSLVSLSDEQFF.

This clonotype was picked up many times. V is TRBV7-2 and J is TRBJ2-5; D is perhaps TRBD2 (5 bases). Germline V gene data show CDR1 as SGHTA and CDR2 as FQGNSA. Trimming left V 1 base short and J 4 bases short, with 10 bases between. CDR3 length: 14 residues. The CDR3 DNA follows: TGTGCCAGCAGCTTAGTTACCCTAGCAGAGACCCAGTACTTC. Residues: CASSLVTLAETQYF.

This clonotype was observed at least ten times. The V and J genes are TRBV11-2 and TRBJ2-1, with D perhaps assigned TRBD1 or TRBD2 (5 bases each). The V and J ends lost 5 bases and 0 bases respectively, with 11 bases between them. The germline V gene has CDR1 SGHAT and CDR2 FQNNGV. The CDR3 consists of 15 residues. CDR3 in DNA: TGTGCCAGCAGCCAGGGACCAAGCTCCTACAATGAGCAGTTCTTC. This encodes CASSQGPSSYNEQFF. The whole variable domain, remainder taken from reference TRBV11-2 and TRBJ2-1, is EAGVAQSPRYKIIEKRQSVAFWCNPISGHATLYWYQQILGQGPKLLIQFQNNGVVDDSQLPKDRFSAERLKGVDSTLKIQPAKLEDSAVYLCASSQGPSSYNEQFFGPGTRLTVL.

This clonotype was detected ten times or more. The V and J genes are TRBV28 and TRBJ1-5; D is uncertain. The length of the CDR3 is 15 residues. The germline V and J ends were trimmed by 7 bases and 0 bases, with 13 bases remaining between them. Germline V gene sequence: CDR1 MDHEN, CDR2 SYDVKM. This CDR3 reads CASTNYWGSNQPQHF. The CDR3, as DNA: TGTGCCAGCACGAACTACTGGGGTAGCAATCAGCCCCAGCATTTT.

This clonotype was seen many times. CDR3 bases: TGTGCCAGCAGTTTAGGGAGCCCCGGGCTATCTAACTATGGCTACACCTTC. This codes for CASSLGSPGLSNYGYTF. This chain connects TRBV28 to TRBJ1-2; D remains unclear. The germline V and J ends were trimmed by 2 bases and 0 bases, with 16 bases remaining between them. The CDR3 has 17 amino acids. CDR1 and CDR2 (germline): MDHEN, SYDVKM.

This clonotype came up many times. The chain has TRBV20-1 and TRBJ1-2, with 10 bases aligning to TRBD1. This CDR3 has 12 amino acids. CDR1 DFQATT and CDR2 SNEGSKA come from the germline V gene (reference sequence). Germline trimming cut 6 bases from V and 8 bases from J; bases unmatched to any gene: 6. The CDR3 sequence: CSAPGQGNGYTF. The CDR3 DNA sequence: TGCAGTGCCCCGGGACAGGGGAACGGCTACACCTTC.

This clonotype was seen at least ten times. J is TRBJ1-5 and V is TRBV2; D gene ambiguous. Trimming pared 5 bases from V and 4 bases from J, leaving 15 bases between. The CDR3 runs to 15 residues. In germline, CDR1 is SNHLY, CDR2 FYNNEI. The CDR3 region has the DNA TGTGCCAGCAGTAGGTCTTCCGGGCGGAATCAGCCCCAGCATTTT. Translating it yields CASSRSSGRNQPQHF.